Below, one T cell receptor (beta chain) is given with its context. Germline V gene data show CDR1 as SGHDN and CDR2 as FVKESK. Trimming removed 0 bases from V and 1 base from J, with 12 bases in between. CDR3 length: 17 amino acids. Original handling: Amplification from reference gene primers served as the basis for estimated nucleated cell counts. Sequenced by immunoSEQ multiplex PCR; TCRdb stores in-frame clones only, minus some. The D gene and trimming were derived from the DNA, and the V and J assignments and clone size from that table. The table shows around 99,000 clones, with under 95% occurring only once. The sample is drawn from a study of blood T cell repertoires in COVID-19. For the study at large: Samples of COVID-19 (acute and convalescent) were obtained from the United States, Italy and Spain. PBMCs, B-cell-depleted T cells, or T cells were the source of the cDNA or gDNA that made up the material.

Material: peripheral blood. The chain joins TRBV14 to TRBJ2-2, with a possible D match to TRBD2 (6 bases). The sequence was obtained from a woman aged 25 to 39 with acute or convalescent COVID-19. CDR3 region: CASSQDLGTVNTGELFF. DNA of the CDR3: TGTGCCAGCAGCCAAGACTTAGGGACTGTGAACACCGGGGAGCTGTTTTTT.